The 4 T cell receptor beta chains presented below share a single source sample, sequenced in a study of identical twins. TCRdb re-analysed the 5' RACE reads in MiXCR, keeping a single row per CDR3 protein. The sample includes about 18,000 distinct CDR3 sequences, 69% of them seen just once. Sequencing input: memory (CD45RO+) T cells sorted from blood. These receptors were collected from a woman aged 18-35 years in good health. This table probably holds off-target reads from a library built for another chain.

The chain carries TRBV20-1 and TRBJ2-3; D possibly matches TRBD1 or TRBD2 (5 bases each). V shed 7 bases and J shed 2 bases, with 19 bases lying between them. Germline V lookup: CDR1 DFQATT, CDR2 SNEGSKA (reference sequence). The CDR3 runs 15 residues. The CDR3, as DNA: TGCAGTGTGAATCCCGGGACGGAACACACAGATACGCAGTATTTT. Its translation: CSVNPGTEHTDTQYF.

J is TRBJ2-1 and V is TRBV11-2; TRBD1 agrees at 7 bases. V lost 5 bases to trimming and J lost 3 bases; unmatched junction nucleotides: 7. The CDR3 is 15 residues long. Germline V gene data show CDR1 as SGHAT and CDR2 as FQNNGV. The chain's CDR3 is CASSPQGEYYNEQFF. In DNA, the CDR3 is TGTGCCAGCAGCCCTCAGGGGGAATACTACAATGAGCAGTTCTTC.

Only a few counts were recorded for this clonotype. V usage is TRBV18 and J usage is TRBJ2-7; D unclear. Germline lookup yields CDR1 KGHSH and CDR2 LQKENI. This CDR3 has 14 amino acids. V lost 2 bases and J lost 6, with 14 bases in between. The CDR3 DNA sequence: TGTGCCAGCTCACCAAGTATTGGGATGGCCGAGCAGTACTTC. Protein sequence: CASSPSIGMAEQYF.

The chain employs TRBV28 and TRBJ2-3; TRBD2 matches at 7 bases. After removal of 6 bases from V and 0 bases from J, the junction contained 12 bases not matched to a gene. This CDR3 has 17 amino acids. Looked up from germline, CDR1 is MDHEN and CDR2 is SYDVKM. CDR3 residues: CASSRGPSGTSTDTQYF. The DNA for the CDR3 is TGTGCCAGCAGCCGTGGGCCTAGCGGAACTAGCACAGATACGCAGTATTTT. The full variable domain, rest sourced from reference TRBV28 and TRBJ2-3, is DVKVTQSSRYLVKRTGEKVFLECVQDMDHENMFWYRQDPGLGLRLIYFSYDVKMKEKGDIPEGYSVSREKKERFSLILESASTNQTSMYLCASSRGPSGTSTDTQYFGPGTRLTVL.